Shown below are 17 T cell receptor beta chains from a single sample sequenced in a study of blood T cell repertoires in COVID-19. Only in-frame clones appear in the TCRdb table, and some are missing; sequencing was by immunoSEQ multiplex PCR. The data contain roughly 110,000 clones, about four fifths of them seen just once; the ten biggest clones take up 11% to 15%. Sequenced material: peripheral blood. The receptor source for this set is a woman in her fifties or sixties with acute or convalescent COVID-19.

CDR3 nucleotides: TGTGCCAGTAGTAACGGGGTGGCTAATACGCAGTATTTT. It yields the protein CASSNGVANTQYF. The V and J genes are TRBV19 and TRBJ2-3; tentative D call: TRBD2 (5 bases). Germline values: CDR1 LNHDA, CDR2 SQIVND (reference sequence). The ends were cut back, 4 bases at V and 7 bases at J, with 12 bases in the middle. The CDR3 extends over 13 amino acids.

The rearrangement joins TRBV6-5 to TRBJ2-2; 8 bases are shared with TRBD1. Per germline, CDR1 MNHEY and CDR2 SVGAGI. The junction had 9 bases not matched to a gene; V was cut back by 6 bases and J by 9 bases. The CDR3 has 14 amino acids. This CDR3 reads CASSIGQGGRELFF. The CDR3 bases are TGTGCCAGCAGCATTGGACAGGGAGGCCGGGAGCTGTTTTTT.

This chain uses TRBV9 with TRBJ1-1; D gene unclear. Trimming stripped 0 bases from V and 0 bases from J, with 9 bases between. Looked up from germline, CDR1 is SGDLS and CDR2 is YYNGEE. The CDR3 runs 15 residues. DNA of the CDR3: TGTGCCAGCAGCGTAGGTGGAGCAATGAACACTGAAGCTTTCTTT. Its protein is CASSVGGAMNTEAFF.

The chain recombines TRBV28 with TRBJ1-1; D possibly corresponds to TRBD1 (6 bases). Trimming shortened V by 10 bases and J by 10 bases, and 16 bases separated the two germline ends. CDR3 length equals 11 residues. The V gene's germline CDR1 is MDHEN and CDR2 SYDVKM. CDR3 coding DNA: TGTGCCATCCTACAGGGAGGGGTAGCTTTCTTT. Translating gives CAILQGGVAFF. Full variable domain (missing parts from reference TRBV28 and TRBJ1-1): DVKVTQSSRYLVKRTGEKVFLECVQDMDHENMFWYRQDPGLGLRLIYFSYDVKMKEKGDIPEGYSVSREKKERFSLILESASTNQTSMYLCAILQGGVAFFGQGTRLTVV.

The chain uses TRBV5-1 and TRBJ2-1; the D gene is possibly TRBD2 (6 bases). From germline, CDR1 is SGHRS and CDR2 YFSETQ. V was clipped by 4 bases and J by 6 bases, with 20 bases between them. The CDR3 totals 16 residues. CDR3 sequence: CASSPDLGGTLNEQFF. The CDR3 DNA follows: TGCGCCAGCAGCCCGGACCTCGGGGGAACCCTCAATGAGCAGTTCTTC.

The CDR3 protein is CASTNDRTGEAFF. CDR3 DNA: TGTGCCAGCACCAATGACAGAACCGGTGAAGCTTTCTTT. The rearrangement uses TRBV7-3 and TRBJ1-1; possible D gene TRBD1, 5 bases. Germline-derived CDR1 and CDR2 are SGHTA and FQGTGA. Trimming cost V 7 bases and J 7 bases, with 16 bases left between them. This CDR3 spans 13 amino acids.

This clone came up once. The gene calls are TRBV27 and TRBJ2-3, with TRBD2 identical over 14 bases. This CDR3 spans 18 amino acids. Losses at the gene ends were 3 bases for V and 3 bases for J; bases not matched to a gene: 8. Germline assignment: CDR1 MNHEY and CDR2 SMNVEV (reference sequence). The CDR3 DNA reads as TGTGCCAGCAGTTTTTACCGACTAGCGGGGGGGCTAACAGATACGCAGTATTTT. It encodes CASSFYRLAGGLTDTQYF.

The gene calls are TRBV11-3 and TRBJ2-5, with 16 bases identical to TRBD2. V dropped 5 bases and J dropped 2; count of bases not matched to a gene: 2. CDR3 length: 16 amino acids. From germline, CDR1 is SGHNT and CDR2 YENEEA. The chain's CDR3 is CASSPGLAGGQETQYF. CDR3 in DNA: TGTGCCAGCAGCCCGGGACTAGCGGGAGGGCAAGAGACCCAGTACTTC.

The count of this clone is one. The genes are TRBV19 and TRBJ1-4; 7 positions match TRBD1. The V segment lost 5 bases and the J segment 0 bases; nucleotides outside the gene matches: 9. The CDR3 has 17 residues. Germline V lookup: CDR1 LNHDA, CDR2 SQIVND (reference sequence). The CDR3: CASSPTGTGATNEKLFF. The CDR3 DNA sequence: TGTGCCAGTAGTCCGACAGGGACCGGTGCAACTAATGAAAAACTGTTTTTT. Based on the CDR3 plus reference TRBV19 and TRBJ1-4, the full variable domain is DGGITQSPKYLFRKEGQNVTLSCEQNLNHDAMYWYRQDPGQGLRLIYYSQIVNDFQKGDIAEGYSVSREKKESFPLTVTSAQKNPTAFYLCASSPTGTGATNEKLFFGSGTQLSVL.

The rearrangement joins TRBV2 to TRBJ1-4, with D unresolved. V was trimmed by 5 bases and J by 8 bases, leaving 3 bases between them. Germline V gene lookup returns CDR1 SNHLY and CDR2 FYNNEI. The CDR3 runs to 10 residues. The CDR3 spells CASSREKLFF. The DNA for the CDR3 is TGTGCCAGCAGTCGGGAAAAACTGTTTTTT.

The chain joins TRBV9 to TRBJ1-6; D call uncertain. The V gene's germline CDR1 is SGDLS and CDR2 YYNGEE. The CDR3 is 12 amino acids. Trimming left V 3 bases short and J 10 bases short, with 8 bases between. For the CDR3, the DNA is TGTGCCAGCAGCGCGGCGGTCTCACCCCTCCACTTT. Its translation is CASSAAVSPLHF.

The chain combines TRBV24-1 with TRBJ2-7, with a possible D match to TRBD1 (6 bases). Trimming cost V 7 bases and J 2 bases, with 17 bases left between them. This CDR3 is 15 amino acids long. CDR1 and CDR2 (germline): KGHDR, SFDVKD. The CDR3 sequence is CATSEHRVRAYEQYF. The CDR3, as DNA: TGTGCCACCAGCGAACACAGGGTCAGGGCCTACGAGCAGTACTTC.

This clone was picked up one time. The CDR3 DNA reads as TGTGCCAGCAGCCCTCGGGACAGGGCTTTCGGTGAGCAGTTCTTC. This codes for CASSPRDRAFGEQFF. This chain uses TRBV7-9 with TRBJ2-1, with TRBD1 identical over 9 bases. This CDR3 is built from 15 residues. Germline V gene lookup returns CDR1 SEHNR and CDR2 FQNEAQ (reference sequence). The trim removed 5 bases at V and 9 bases at J, leaving 11 bases unmatched. The full variable domain, completed using reference TRBV7-9 and TRBJ2-1, is DTGVSQNPRHKITKRGQNVTFRCDPISEHNRLYWYRQTLGQGPEFLTYFQNEAQLEKSRLLSDRFSAERPKGSFSTLEIQRTEQGDSAMYLCASSPRDRAFGEQFFGPGTRLTVL.

CDR3 DNA sequence: TGTGCCAGCGACAGGCAGAACACTGAAGCTTTCTTT. Its protein is CASDRQNTEAFF. The rearrangement uses TRBV6-5 and TRBJ1-1; TRBD1 is a possible D gene (6 bases). The CDR3 covers 12 residues. Trimming cost V 8 bases and J 1 base, with 8 bases left between them. CDR1 is MNHEY, CDR2 SVGAGI, per germline.

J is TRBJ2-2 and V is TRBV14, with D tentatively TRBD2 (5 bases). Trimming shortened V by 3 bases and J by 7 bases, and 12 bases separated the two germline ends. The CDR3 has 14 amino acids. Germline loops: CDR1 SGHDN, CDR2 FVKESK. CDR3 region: CASSQVRGNGELFF. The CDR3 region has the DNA TGTGCCAGCAGCCAGGTCCGGGGTAACGGGGAGCTGTTTTTT.

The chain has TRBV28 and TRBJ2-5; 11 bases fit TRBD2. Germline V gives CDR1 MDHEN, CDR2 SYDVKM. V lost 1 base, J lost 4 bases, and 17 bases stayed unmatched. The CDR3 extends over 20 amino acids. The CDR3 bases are TGTGCCAGCAGTTTATTCGGACTAGCGGGCCCCTCTCCCCAGATAGAGACCCAGTACTTC. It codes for CASSLFGLAGPSPQIETQYF.

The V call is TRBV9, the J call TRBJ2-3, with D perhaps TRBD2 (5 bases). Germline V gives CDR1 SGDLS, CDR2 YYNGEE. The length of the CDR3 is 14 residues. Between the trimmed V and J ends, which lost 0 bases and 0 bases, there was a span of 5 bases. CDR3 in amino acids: CASSVASSTDTQYF. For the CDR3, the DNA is TGTGCCAGCAGCGTAGCTAGCAGCACAGATACGCAGTATTTT.